A selection of T cell receptor beta chains follows, all from one sample in a study of T cell repertoires in cytomegalovirus infection. Each CDR3 protein is one row after TCRdb ran MiXCR on the reads. The table has 90,000 to 120,000 distinct CDR3 sequences, roughly 39% seen once. No cognate antigen is known for these TCRs. Sequencing used CD8+ T cells from cultured PBMCs, obtained from culture after CMV antigen stimulation. These TCRs come from a human donor in good health (CMV status not recorded). Some clones in this sample may be carry-over from other donors' samples. The CDR3 runs from the conserved cysteine through the conserved F or W. A D gene is named only where the DNA matches it firmly. A row's size may be missing; if present it is once, few, many or a size class.

clone size	V gene	J gene	D gene	CDR3 protein	CDR3 DNA
-	TRBV6-1	TRBJ1-6	-	CASSERDTYNSPLHF	TGTGCCAGCAGTGAACGGGACACTTATAATTCACCCCTCCACTTT
few	TRBV7-2	TRBJ2-3	TRBD2	CASSLRGSTDTQYF	TGTGCCAGCAGCTTGCGGGGGAGCACAGATACGCAGTATTTT
-	TRBV12-3/TRBV12-4	TRBJ1-1	-	CATCCTNTEAFF	TGTGCCACCTGCTGCACGAACACTGAAGCTTTCTTT
many	TRBV4-1	TRBJ2-3	TRBD2	CASSLRTSGGLDTQYF	TGCGCCAGCAGCCTACGAACTAGCGGGGGCCTTGATACGCAGTATTTT
-	TRBV28	TRBJ1-5	-	CASSDLRVQPQHF	TGTGCCAGCAGCGATCTCAGGGTACAGCCCCAGCATTTT
-	TRBV7-3	TRBJ1-1	TRBD1	CASSLAGGSDTEAFF	TGTGCCAGCAGCTTAGCAGGGGGGTCTGACACTGAAGCTTTCTTT
few	TRBV6-5	TRBJ2-3	TRBD2	CASRLMSGGNANTQYF	TGTGCCAGCAGGCTTATGAGCGGGGGGAATGCGAATACGCAGTATTTT
few	TRBV2	TRBJ2-7	TRBD2	CASSTRGLAAYEQYF	TGTGCCAGCAGTACCAGAGGGCTAGCGGCCTACGAGCAGTACTTC
many	TRBV3-1	TRBJ2-1	TRBD2	CASSPLIAGRRVAGQFF	TGTGCCAGCAGCCCCTTAATAGCGGGGCGACGAGTAGCCGGGCAGTTCTTC
few	TRBV30	TRBJ2-6	-	CAWSAVFMTGANVLTF	TGTGCCTGGAGTGCCGTTTTTATGACTGGGGCCAACGTCCTGACTTTC
-	TRBV2	TRBJ1-1	-	CASSLNQGDEAFF	TGTGCCAGCAGCCTAAATCAAGGTGATGAAGCTTTCTTT
many	TRBV19	TRBJ1-1	-	CASNSVKNTEAFF	TGTGCCAGTAATTCAGTTAAGAACACTGAAGCTTTCTTT
few	TRBV30	TRBJ1-1	-	CAWSQQGPIEAFF	TGTGCCTGGAGCCAACAGGGCCCCATTGAAGCTTTCTTT
-	TRBV24-1	TRBJ2-3	-	CATSIQRTYPSTDTQYF	TGTGCCACCAGTATTCAAAGGACATATCCTAGCACAGATACGCAGTATTTT
few	TRBV6-5	TRBJ1-3	TRBD1	CASSYSRTGRGNTIYF	TGTGCCAGCAGTTACAGCAGGACAGGGAGAGGAAACACCATATATTTT
-	TRBV7-6	TRBJ1-6	-	CASRNGGPDSPLHF	TGTGCCAGCAGAAACGGGGGTCCCGATTCACCCCTCCACTTT
-	TRBV28	TRBJ1-6	-	CASSLVGPSSPNSPLHF	TGTGCCAGCAGTTTAGTGGGACCTTCCTCTCCAAATTCACCCCTCCACTTT
few	TRBV11-1	TRBJ2-1	TRBD2	CASSPEVAGADEQFF	TGTGCCAGCAGCCCCGAGGTAGCGGGGGCGGATGAGCAGTTCTTC
-	TRBV19	TRBJ1-1	TRBD1	CASSPRTGTEAFF	TGTGCCAGTAGTCCGAGGACAGGCACTGAAGCTTTCTTT
-	TRBV5-1	TRBJ2-5	-	CASSLDGGGLETQYF	TGCGCCAGCAGCTTGGATGGCGGGGGCTTGGAGACCCAGTACTTC
-	TRBV5-1	TRBJ1-3	-	CASSLERGDLNTIYF	TGCGCCAGCAGCTTGGAACGGGGCGACCTAAACACCATATATTTT
-	TRBV2	TRBJ1-2	TRBD1	CASMPGGNYGYTF	TGTGCCAGCATGCCAGGGGGTAACTATGGCTACACCTTC
many	TRBV6-5	TRBJ1-2	-	CASSYRAGGYGYTF	TGTGCCAGCAGTTATCGGGCAGGAGGCTATGGCTACACCTTC
-	TRBV5-8	TRBJ1-1	-	CASSLGQRNTEAFF	TGTGCCAGCAGCTTGGGACAGCGGAACACTGAAGCTTTCTTT
-	TRBV20-1	TRBJ2-3	TRBD2	CSARKIGTSGAEGDTQYF	TGCAGTGCTAGGAAGATCGGGACTAGCGGGGCCGAGGGTGATACGCAGTATTTT
few	TRBV7-6	TRBJ2-7	TRBD1	CASSLGTGTFEQYF	TGTGCCAGCAGCTTGGGGACAGGGACCTTCGAGCAGTACTTC
-	TRBV13	TRBJ1-2	TRBD1	CASSGPTGGDGYTF	TGTGCCAGCAGCGGTCCGACAGGGGGCGATGGCTACACCTTC
few	TRBV19	TRBJ2-1	TRBD2	CASSPITGTSLGEQFF	TGTGCCAGTAGCCCCATTACCGGGACTAGCTTGGGTGAGCAGTTCTTC
-	TRBV27	TRBJ1-1	-	CASSLLRPLSTEAFF	TGTGCCAGCAGTTTATTACGACCCCTCAGCACTGAAGCTTTCTTT
few	TRBV19	TRBJ1-6	-	CASSPTGSDNSPLHF	TGTGCCAGTAGCCCTACAGGGTCAGATAATTCACCCCTCCACTTT
-	TRBV6-2/TRBV6-3	TRBJ2-1	-	CASTTNDNEQFF	TGTGCCAGCACCACCAACGACAATGAGCAGTTCTTC
-	TRBV7-2	TRBJ2-1	-	CASSSASVAKEYNEQFF	TGTGCCAGCAGCTCAGCTTCAGTAGCGAAGGAGTACAATGAGCAGTTCTTC
-	TRBV24-1	TRBJ2-1	-	CATSDLSSYNEQFF	TGTGCCACCAGTGATTTGAGCTCCTACAATGAGCAGTTCTTC
-	TRBV7-8	TRBJ2-1	-	CASSPGISYNEQFF	TGTGCCAGCAGCCCGGGAATCTCCTACAATGAGCAGTTCTTC
-	TRBV27	TRBJ2-7	TRBD1	CASSLGRGTEQYF	TGTGCCAGCAGTTTAGGCAGGGGGACCGAGCAGTACTTC
few	TRBV7-8	TRBJ2-1	TRBD2	CASSPRGGAANEQFF	TGTGCCAGCAGCCCTCGCGGGGGGGCCGCGAATGAGCAGTTCTTC
few	TRBV27	TRBJ2-1	-	CASSTHTGNEQFF	TGTGCCAGCAGTACACATACAGGGAATGAGCAGTTCTTC
many	TRBV11-2	TRBJ2-2	TRBD2	CASSLVGTTTGELFF	TGTGCCAGCAGCTTAGTGGGGACTACCACCGGGGAGCTGTTTTTT